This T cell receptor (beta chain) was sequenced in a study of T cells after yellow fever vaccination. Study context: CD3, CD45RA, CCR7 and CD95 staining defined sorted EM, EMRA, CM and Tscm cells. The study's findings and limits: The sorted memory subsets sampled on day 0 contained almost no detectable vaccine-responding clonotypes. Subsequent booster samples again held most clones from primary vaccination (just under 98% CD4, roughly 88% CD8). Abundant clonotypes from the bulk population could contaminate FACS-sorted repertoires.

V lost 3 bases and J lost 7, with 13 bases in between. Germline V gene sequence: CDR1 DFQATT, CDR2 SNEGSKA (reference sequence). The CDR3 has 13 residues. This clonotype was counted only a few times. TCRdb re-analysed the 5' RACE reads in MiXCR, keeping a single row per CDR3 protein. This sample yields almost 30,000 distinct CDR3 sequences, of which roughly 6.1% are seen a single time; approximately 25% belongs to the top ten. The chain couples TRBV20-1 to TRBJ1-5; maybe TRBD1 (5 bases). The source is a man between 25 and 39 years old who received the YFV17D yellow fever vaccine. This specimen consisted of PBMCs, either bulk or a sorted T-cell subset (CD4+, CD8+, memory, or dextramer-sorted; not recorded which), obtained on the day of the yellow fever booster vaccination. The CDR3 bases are TGCAGTGCTAGGGGGGGGGGGAACCAGCCCCAGCATTTT. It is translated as CSARGGGNQPQHF.